Sequencing of this T cell receptor (beta chain) was carried out in a study of beta chain features in type 1 diabetes. General study points: Significant though moderate, a shortening of TCRB CDR3s appeared in all four CD4+ subsets of Type 1 diabetes patients. These data did not resolve whether HLA type affects TCRB rearrangement.

The germline V gene encodes CDR1 GTSNPN and CDR2 SVGIG (reference sequence). The CDR3 spans 13 residues. V lost 5 bases to trimming and J lost 2 bases; unmatched junction nucleotides: 3. Expressed TCRB transcripts got sequenced, as all isolated RNA was reverse transcribed. Some clones are missing from TCRdb's copy, which holds only in-frame ones; the method was immunoSEQ multiplex PCR. The sample shows 300,000 to 450,000 clones, roughly a tenth of them seen only once. This clone was seen a few times. No antigen is known for it. The sequence derives from a man aged 30-40 years with type 1 diabetes. Sample: central memory CD4+ T cells from blood. V is TRBV30 and J is TRBJ2-1, with TRBD1 identical over 7 bases. The DNA for the CDR3 is TGTGCCTGGTCGACAGGGACCTACAATGAGCAGTTCTTC. Its protein is CAWSTGTYNEQFF.